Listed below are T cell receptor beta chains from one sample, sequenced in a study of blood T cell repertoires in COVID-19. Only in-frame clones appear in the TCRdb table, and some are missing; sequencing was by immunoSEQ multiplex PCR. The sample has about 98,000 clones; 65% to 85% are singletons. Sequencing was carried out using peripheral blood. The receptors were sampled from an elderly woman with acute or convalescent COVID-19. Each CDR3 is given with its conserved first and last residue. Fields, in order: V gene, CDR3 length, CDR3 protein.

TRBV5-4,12,CASSSRAGEAFF
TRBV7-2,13,CASSWAEGTEAFF
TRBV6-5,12,CASSSGLTGYTF
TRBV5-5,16,CASSPVAGTGSYEQYF
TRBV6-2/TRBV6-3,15,CASSFAGASGTEAFF
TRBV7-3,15,CASSKTGGSDYGYTF
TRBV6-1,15,CASRLDSLGSYGYTF
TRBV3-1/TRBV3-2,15,CASSQGGGGNTEAFF
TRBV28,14,CASSSGGRGFGYTF
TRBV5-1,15,CASSLNGGENSPLHF
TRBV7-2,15,CASSPPGGAGNVLTF
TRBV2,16,CASSGLAGTSYNEQFF
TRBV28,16,CASSYMTDTYNSPLHF
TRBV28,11,CASGAYYGYTF
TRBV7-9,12,CATSLGDSGYTF
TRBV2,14,CASSGQFMNTEAFF
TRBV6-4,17,CASRRGQALHLNEKLFF
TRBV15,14,CATPDRLLTDTQYF
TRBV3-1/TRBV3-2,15,CASSRRGGDTDTQYF
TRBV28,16,CASSFPGRRGNTEAFF
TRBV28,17,CASSLRAGLAGANVLTF
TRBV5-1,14,CASSRGTGDYEQYF
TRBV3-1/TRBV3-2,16,CASSQAVGVVYNEQFF
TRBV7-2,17,CASSLAITTLSNQPQHF
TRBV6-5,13,CASSLRGSETQYF
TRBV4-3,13,CASSQKHDSPLHF
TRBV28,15,CASSSPSAGNTEAFF
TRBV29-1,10,CSVDRDGYTF
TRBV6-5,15,CASRRRGLGDEKLFF
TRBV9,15,CASSVEGTWGTEAFF
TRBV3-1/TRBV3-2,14,CASSRLQLTYGYTF
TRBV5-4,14,CASSLAGQGRRYTF
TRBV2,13,CASRDSSGNTIYF
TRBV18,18,CASSPPGTGPYSSKVLTF
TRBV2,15,CASSDGTGGNSPLHF
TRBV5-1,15,CASSMGQGTWNEQFF
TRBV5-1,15,CASSATSGSYNEQFF
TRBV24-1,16,CATSDLSAGGTGELFF
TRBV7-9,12,CASSPKQGEAFF
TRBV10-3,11,CAIQGRYEQYF
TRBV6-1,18,CASSESHGDSTNNYGYTF
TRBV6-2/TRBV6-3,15,CASSYPDRLYHGYTF
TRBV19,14,CASSIGQANTEAFF
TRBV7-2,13,CASSIDRFYGYTF
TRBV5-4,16,CASSFWRASGYNEQFF
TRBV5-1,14,CASSRDISTDTQYF
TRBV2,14,CASSDGHSNQPQHF
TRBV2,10,CASSEARTFF
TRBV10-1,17,CASSGLQGPVGTDTQYF
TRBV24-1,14,CATSGGRATDTQYF
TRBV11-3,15,CASSLDGDSQETQYF
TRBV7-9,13,CASSSGGADTQYF
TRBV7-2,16,CASSFLAGGNTGELFF